One and the same sample provided the 5 T cell receptor beta chains below, sequenced in a study of blood T cell repertoires in COVID-19. Generated by immunoSEQ multiplex PCR, the TCRdb table keeps only in-frame clones and is missing some. The sample yields over 400,000 clones, 70% to 90% seen once. Sequenced material: peripheral blood. All receptors come from a human donor in a cohort sampled during active COVID-19.

The V gene is TRBV4-3, the J gene TRBJ2-1, with 7 bases that match TRBD2. This CDR3 region has 15 residues. J lost 9 bases, V lost 0 bases, and 8 bases had no gene match. Germline CDR1 LGHNA, CDR2 YSLEER. The CDR3 spells CASSQDGWRESEQFF. DNA for the CDR3: TGCGCCAGCAGCCAAGATGGTTGGCGGGAGTCTGAGCAGTTCTTC.

The chain combines TRBV5-8 with TRBJ2-1; 9 bases agree with TRBD2. V shed 5 bases, J shed 2 bases, and the junction held 5 bases outside the gene matches. The CDR3 is made up of 15 amino acids. Germline V CDR1 and CDR2: SGHTS, YDEGEE. CDR3 amino acids: CASSIAGVPYNEQFF. The DNA of the CDR3 is TGTGCCAGCAGTATAGCGGGAGTCCCCTACAATGAGCAGTTCTTC.

The rearrangement uses TRBV30 and TRBJ1-2; possible D gene TRBD1, 5 bases. This CDR3 is 12 amino acids long. Trimming removed 3 bases at V and 5 bases at J, with 10 bases between. The germline V gene has CDR1 GTSNPN and CDR2 SVGIG (reference sequence). In DNA form, the CDR3 reads TGTGCCTGGAGCAGGGAGGGATATGGCTACACCTTC. This gives the protein CAWSREGYGYTF.

The chain recombines TRBV7-9 with TRBJ1-1; D is possibly TRBD1 (6 bases). CDR3 length: 14 residues. Trimming removed 5 bases from V and 3 bases from J, with 13 bases in between. The germline gives CDR1 SEHNR, CDR2 FQNEAQ (reference sequence). CDR3 DNA: TGTGCCAGCAGCCGAAGATACAGGGACACTGAAGCTTTCTTT. Residues: CASSRRYRDTEAFF.

The chain carries TRBV19 and TRBJ1-1; tentatively, D is TRBD1 (6 bases). The CDR3 covers 14 residues. Trimming cost V 4 bases and J 0 bases, with 9 bases left between them. Germline assignment: CDR1 LNHDA and CDR2 SQIVND (reference sequence). The CDR3 reads CASSTRTVNTEAFF. CDR3 nucleotide sequence: TGTGCCAGTAGTACACGGACAGTGAACACTGAAGCTTTCTTT.